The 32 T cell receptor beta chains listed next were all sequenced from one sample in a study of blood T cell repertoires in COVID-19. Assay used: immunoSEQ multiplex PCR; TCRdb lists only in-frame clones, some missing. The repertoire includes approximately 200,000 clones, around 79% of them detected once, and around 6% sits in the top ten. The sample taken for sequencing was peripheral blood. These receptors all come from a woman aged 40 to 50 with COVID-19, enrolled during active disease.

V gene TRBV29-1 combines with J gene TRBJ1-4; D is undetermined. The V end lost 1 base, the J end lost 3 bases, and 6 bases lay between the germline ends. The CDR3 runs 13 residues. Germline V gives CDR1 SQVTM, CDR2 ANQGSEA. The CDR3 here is CSVEGASNEKLFF. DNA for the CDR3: TGCAGCGTTGAAGGGGCCTCTAATGAAAAACTGTTTTTT. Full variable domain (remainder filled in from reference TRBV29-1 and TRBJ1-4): SAVISQKPSRDICQRGTSLTIQCQVDSQVTMMFWYRQQPGQSLTLIATANQGSEATYESGFVIDKFPISRPNLTFSTLTVSNMSPEDSSIYLCSVEGASNEKLFFGSGTQLSVL.

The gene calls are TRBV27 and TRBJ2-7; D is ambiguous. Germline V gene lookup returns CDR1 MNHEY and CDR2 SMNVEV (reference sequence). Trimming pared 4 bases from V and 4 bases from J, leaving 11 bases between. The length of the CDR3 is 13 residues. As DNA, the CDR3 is TGTGCCAGCAGTTCCCCACGTACTTACGAGCAGTACTTC. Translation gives CASSSPRTYEQYF.

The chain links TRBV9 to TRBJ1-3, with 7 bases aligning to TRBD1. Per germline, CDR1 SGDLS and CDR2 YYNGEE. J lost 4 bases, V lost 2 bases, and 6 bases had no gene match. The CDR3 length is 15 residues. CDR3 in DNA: TGTGCCAGCAGCGTGACAACAGGGGCCGGAAACACCATATATTTT. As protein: CASSVTTGAGNTIYF.

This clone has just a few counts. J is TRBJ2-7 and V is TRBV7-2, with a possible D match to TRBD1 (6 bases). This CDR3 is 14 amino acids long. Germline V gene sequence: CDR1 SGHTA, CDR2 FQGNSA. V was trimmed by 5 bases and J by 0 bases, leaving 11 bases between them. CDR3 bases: TGTGCCAGCAGCGTAGACAGGCTCTCCTACGAGCAGTACTTC. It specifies CASSVDRLSYEQYF.

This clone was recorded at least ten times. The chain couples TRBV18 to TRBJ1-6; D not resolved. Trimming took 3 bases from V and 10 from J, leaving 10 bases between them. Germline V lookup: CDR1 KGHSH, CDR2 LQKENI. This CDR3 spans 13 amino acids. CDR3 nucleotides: TGTGCCAGCTCACCTACGGCGGGCTCACCCCTCCACTTT. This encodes CASSPTAGSPLHF.

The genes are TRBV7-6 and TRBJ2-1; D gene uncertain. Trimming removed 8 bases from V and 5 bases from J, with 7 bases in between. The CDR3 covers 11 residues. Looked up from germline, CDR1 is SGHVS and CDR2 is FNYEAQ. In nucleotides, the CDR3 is TGTGCCAGCCGGTATGACAATGAGCAGTTCTTC. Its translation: CASRYDNEQFF.

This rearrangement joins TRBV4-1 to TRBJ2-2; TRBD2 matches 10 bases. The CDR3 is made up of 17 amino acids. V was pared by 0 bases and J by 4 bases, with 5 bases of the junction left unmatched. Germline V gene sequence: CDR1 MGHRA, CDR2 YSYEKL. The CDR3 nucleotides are TGCGCCAGCAGCCAAGAAGTAGCGGGGGGCCCCACCGGGGAGCTGTTTTTT. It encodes CASSQEVAGGPTGELFF.

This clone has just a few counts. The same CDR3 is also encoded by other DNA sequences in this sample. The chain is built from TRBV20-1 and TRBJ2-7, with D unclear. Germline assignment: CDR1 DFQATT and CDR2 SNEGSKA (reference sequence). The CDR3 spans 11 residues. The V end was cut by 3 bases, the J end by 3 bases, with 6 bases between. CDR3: CSASGRYEQYF. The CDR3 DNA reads TGCAGTGCTAGTGGTCGCTACGAGCAGTACTTC.

CDR3 residues: CASSYGGGQRTEAFF. CDR3 bases: TGTGCCAGCAGTTACGGGGGTGGACAGCGTACTGAAGCTTTCTTT. This sequence joins TRBV6-5 and TRBJ1-1, with D tentatively TRBD1 (6 bases). The CDR3 length is 15 residues. Per the germline V gene, CDR1 is MNHEY and CDR2 is SVGAGI. V was cut by 2 bases and J by 5 bases, with 15 bases left in between.

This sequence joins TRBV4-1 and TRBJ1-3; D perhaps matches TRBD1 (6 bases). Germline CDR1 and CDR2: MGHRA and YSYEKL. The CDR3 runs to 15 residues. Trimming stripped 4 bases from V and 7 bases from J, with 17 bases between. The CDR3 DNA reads TGCGCCAGCAGCCTCAGACAGGTCGATGGTAACACCATATATTTT. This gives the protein CASSLRQVDGNTIYF.

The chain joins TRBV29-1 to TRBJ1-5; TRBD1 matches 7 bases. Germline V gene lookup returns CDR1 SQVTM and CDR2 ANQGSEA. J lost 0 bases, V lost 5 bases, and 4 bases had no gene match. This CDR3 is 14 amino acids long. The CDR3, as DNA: TGCAGCGTTAGACAGGGTTATAGCAATCAGCCCCAGCATTTT. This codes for CSVRQGYSNQPQHF.

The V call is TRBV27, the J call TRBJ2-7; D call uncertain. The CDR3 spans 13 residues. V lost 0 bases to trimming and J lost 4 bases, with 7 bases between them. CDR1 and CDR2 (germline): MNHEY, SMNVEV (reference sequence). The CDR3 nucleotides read TGTGCCAGCAGTTTATCGAACTCGTACGAGCAGTACTTC. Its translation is CASSLSNSYEQYF.

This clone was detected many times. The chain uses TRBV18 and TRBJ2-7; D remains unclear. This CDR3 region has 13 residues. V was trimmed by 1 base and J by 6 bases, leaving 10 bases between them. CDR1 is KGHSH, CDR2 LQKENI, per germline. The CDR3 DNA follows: TGTGCCAGCTCACCACACGAGTATGGCGAGCAGTACTTC. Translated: CASSPHEYGEQYF.

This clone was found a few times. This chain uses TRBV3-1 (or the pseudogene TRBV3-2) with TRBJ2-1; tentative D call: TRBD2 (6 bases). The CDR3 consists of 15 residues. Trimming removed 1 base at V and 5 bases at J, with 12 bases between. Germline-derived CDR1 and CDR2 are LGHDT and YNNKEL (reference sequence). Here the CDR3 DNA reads TGTGCCAGCAGCCAAGGTGGGAGCGGGCACAATGAGCAGTTCTTC. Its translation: CASSQGGSGHNEQFF.

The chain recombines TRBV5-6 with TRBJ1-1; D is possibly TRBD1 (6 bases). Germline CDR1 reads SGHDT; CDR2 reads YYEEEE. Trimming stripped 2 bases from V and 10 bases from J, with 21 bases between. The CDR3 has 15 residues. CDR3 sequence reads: CASSLSFGGASVAFF. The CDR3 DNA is TGTGCCAGCAGCTTATCCTTTGGGGGGGCCTCGGTAGCTTTCTTT.

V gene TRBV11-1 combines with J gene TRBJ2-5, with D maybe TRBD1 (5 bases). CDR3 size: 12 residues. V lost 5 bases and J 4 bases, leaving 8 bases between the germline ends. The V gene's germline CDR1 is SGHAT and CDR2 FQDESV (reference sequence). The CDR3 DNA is TGTGCCAGCAGCCCCGACAGAGAGACCCAGTACTTC. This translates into CASSPDRETQYF.

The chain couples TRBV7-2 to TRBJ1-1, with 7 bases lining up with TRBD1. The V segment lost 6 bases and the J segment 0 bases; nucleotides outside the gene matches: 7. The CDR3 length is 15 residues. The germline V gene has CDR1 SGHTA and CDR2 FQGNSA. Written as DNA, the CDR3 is TGTGCCAGCAGACAACAGGGGCTCATGAACACTGAAGCTTTCTTT. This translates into CASRQQGLMNTEAFF.

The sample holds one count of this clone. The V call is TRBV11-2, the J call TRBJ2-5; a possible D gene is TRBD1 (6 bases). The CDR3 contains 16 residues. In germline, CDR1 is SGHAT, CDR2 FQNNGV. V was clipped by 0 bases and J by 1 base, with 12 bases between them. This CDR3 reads CASSLEVQGLQETQYF. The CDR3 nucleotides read TGTGCCAGCAGCTTAGAAGTTCAGGGGCTCCAAGAGACCCAGTACTTC. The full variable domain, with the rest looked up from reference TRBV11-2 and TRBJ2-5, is EAGVAQSPRYKIIEKRQSVAFWCNPISGHATLYWYQQILGQGPKLLIQFQNNGVVDDSQLPKDRFSAERLKGVDSTLKIQPAKLEDSAVYLCASSLEVQGLQETQYFGPGTRLLVL.

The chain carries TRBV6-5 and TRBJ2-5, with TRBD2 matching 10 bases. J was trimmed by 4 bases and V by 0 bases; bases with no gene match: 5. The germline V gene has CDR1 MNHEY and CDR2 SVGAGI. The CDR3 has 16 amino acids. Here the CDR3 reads CASSYSVAGGGETQYF. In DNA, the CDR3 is TGTGCCAGCAGTTACTCCGTAGCGGGGGGAGGAGAGACCCAGTACTTC.

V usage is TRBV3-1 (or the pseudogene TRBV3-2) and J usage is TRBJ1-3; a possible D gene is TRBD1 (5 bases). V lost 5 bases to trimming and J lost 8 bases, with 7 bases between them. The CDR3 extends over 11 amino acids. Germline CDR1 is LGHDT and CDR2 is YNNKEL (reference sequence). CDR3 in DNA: TGTGCCAGCAGCAGGGGTTACACCATATATTTT. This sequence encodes CASSRGYTIYF.

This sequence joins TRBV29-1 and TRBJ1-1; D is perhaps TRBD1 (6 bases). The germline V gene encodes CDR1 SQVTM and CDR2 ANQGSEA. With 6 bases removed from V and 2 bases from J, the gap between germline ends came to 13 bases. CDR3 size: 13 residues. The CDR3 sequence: CSVTTGSNTEAFF. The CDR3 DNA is TGCAGCGTAACCACAGGGTCAAACACTGAAGCTTTCTTT.

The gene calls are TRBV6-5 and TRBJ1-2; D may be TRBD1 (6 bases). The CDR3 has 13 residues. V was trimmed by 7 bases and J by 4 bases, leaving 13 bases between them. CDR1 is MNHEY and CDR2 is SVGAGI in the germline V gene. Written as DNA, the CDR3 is TGTGCCAGCATAGATCGGGGGGCCTATGGCTACACCTTC. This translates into CASIDRGAYGYTF.

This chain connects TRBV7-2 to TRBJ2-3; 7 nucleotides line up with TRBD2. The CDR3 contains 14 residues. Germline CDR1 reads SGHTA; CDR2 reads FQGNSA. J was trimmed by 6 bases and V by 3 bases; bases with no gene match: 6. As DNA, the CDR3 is TGTGCCAGCAGCTTGGGAGCGGGATTGGATACGCAGTATTTT. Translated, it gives CASSLGAGLDTQYF.

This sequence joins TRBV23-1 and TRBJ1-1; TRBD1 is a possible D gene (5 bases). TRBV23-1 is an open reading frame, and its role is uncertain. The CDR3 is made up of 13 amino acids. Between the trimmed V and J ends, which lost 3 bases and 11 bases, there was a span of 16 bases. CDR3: CASSHKTDSRAFF. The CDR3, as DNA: TGCGCCAGCAGTCACAAAACAGACAGTCGGGCTTTCTTT.

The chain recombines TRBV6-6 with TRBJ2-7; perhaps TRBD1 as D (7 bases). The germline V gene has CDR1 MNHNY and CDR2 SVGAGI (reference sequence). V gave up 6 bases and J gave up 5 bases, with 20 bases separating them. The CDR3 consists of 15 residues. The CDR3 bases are TGTGCCAGCAGCCCTAACAGGGGAGGTACCCACGAGCAGTACTTC. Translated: CASSPNRGGTHEQYF.

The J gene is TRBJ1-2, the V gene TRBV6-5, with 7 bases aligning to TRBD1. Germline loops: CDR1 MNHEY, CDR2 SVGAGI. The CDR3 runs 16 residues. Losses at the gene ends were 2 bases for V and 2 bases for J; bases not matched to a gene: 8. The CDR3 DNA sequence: TGTGCCAGCAGTTACAACAGGGGATCCCTGAACTATGGCTACACCTTC. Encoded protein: CASSYNRGSLNYGYTF.

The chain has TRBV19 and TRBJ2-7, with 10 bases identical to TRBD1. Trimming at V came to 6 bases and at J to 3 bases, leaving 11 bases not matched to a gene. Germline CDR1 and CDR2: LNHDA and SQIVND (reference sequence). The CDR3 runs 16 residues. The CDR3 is CASSRTGTGDLYEQYF. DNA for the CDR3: TGTGCCAGTAGCCGGACCGGGACAGGGGACCTCTACGAGCAGTACTTC.

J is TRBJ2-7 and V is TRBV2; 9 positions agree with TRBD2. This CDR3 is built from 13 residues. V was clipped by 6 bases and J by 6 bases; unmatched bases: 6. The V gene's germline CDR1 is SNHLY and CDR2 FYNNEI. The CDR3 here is CASRAGGESEQYF. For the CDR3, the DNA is TGTGCCAGCAGGGCGGGGGGGGAGAGCGAGCAGTACTTC.

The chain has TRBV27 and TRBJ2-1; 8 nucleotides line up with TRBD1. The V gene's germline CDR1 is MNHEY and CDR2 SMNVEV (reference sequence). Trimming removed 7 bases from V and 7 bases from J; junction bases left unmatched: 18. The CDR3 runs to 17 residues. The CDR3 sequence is CASTFSGVQGAGNEQFF. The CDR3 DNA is TGTGCCAGCACTTTCTCGGGCGTGCAGGGGGCTGGAAATGAGCAGTTCTTC.

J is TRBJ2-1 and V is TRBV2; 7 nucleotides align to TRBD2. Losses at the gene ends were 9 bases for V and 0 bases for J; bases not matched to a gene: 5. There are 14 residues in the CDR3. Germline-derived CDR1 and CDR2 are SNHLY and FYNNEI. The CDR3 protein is CASNGRSSYNEQFF. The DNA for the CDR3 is TGTGCCAGTAACGGGAGGAGCTCCTACAATGAGCAGTTCTTC.

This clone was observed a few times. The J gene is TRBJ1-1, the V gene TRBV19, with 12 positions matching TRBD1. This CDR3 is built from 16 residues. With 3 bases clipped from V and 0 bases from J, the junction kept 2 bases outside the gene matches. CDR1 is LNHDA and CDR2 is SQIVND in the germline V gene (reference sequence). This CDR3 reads CASSIGTGGMNTEAFF. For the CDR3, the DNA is TGTGCCAGTAGTATTGGGACAGGGGGCATGAACACTGAAGCTTTCTTT.

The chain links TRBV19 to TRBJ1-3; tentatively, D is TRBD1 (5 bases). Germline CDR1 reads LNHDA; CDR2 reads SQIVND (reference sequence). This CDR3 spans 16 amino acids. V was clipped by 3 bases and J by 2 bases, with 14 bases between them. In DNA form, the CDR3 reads TGTGCCAGTAGTATGGGGCAGAGGATAACTGGAAACACCATATATTTT. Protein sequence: CASSMGQRITGNTIYF.